The 13 T cell receptor beta chains given below trace back to one sample, sequenced in a study of OX40 agonist ivuxolimab in advanced cancers. The table came from immunoSEQ multiplex PCR; TCRdb's copy has only in-frame clones and leaves some out. The data contain tens of thousands of clones, around 84% of them singletons. The sequenced sample was CD4+ or CD8+ T cells sorted from blood, obtained in a trial of the OX40 agonist ivuxolimab. The receptors shown here come from an adult with an advanced solid tumor such as melanoma, head and neck, liver or kidney cancer.

This clone was seen once. The genes are TRBV7-3 and TRBJ1-3, with D uncertain. Germline V gene data show CDR1 as SGHTA and CDR2 as FQGTGA. V lost 2 bases and J 0 bases, leaving 8 bases between the germline ends. The length of the CDR3 is 15 residues. CDR3 bases: TGTGCCAGCAGCTTAGGTCCGGACTCTGGAAACACCATATATTTT. It encodes CASSLGPDSGNTIYF. Together with reference TRBV7-3 and TRBJ1-3, the CDR3 gives the full variable domain: GAGVSQTPSNKVTEKGKYVELRCDPISGHTALYWYRQSLGQGPEFLIYFQGTGAADDSGLPNDRFFAVRPEGSVSTLKIQRTERGDSAVYLCASSLGPDSGNTIYFGEGSWLTVV.

In the case of this clone: Other nucleotide sequences in the sample specify the same CDR3. The chain employs TRBV4-3 and TRBJ1-2; no firm D call. The CDR3 totals 14 residues. Germline values: CDR1 LGHNA, CDR2 YSLEER. Between the trimmed V and J ends, which lost 1 base and 5 bases, there was a span of 11 bases. CDR3 residues: CASSQVNRMYGYTF. The CDR3 DNA reads as TGCGCCAGCAGCCAAGTAAACCGGATGTATGGCTACACCTTC.

The chain carries TRBV5-4 and TRBJ2-5; no clear D. The closer fit of TRBJ2-7 to the DNA end suggests the J call may be wrong. This CDR3 is built from 12 residues. Germline assignment: CDR1 SGHNT and CDR2 YYREEE (reference sequence). CDR3 DNA sequence: TGTGCCAGCCCCCCGCGAACCTACGAGCAGTACTTC. This encodes CASPPRTYEQYF.

The chain links TRBV10-3 to TRBJ2-1; D could derive from TRBD1 or TRBD2 (7 bases each). V was shortened by 2 bases and J by 2 bases, with 16 bases between the two germline ends. There are 17 residues in the CDR3. Germline lookup yields CDR1 ENHRY and CDR2 SYGVKD. The CDR3 reads CAISEATGRDPYNEQFF. The DNA of the CDR3 is TGTGCCATCAGTGAGGCGACAGGGAGGGATCCCTACAATGAGCAGTTCTTC.

This chain uses TRBV29-1 with TRBJ2-4; 14 nucleotides align to TRBD2. Germline V lookup: CDR1 SQVTM, CDR2 ANQGSEA. The CDR3 consists of 14 residues. The J segment lost 6 bases and the V segment lost 4 bases, leaving 2 bases of the junction unmatched. CDR3 in DNA: TGCAGCGTTGGACTAGCGGGAGGGCGAAACATTCAGTACTTC. Encoded protein: CSVGLAGGRNIQYF.

V usage is TRBV19 and J usage is TRBJ2-1; D is perhaps TRBD1 (6 bases). V was cut by 9 bases and J by 5 bases, with 20 bases left in between. The CDR3 has 15 residues. Germline CDR1 and CDR2: LNHDA and SQIVND (reference sequence). CDR3 DNA: TGTGCCAGCCTACCCTCCGGGACAACTGACAATGAGCAGTTCTTC. This encodes CASLPSGTTDNEQFF.

The chain uses TRBV7-3 and TRBJ2-5; D gene uncertain. V lost 2 bases and J 2 bases, leaving 6 bases between the germline ends. The CDR3 spans 13 residues. Germline V gives CDR1 SGHTA, CDR2 FQGTGA. CDR3 sequence: CASSLSRQETQYF. The CDR3 DNA reads as TGTGCCAGCAGCTTATCTAGGCAAGAGACCCAGTACTTC.

J is TRBJ2-2 and V is TRBV19; 11 nucleotides line up with TRBD2. CDR1 is LNHDA, CDR2 SQIVND, per germline (reference sequence). CDR3 length: 14 residues. J gave up 5 bases and V 11 bases, and 7 bases lay outside the gene matches. The CDR3: CASTGTSGTGELFF. CDR3 in DNA: TGTGCCTCAACCGGGACTAGCGGAACCGGGGAGCTGTTTTTT.

The chain carries TRBV19 and TRBJ2-1; D unclear. The CDR3 contains 16 residues. Germline CDR1 is LNHDA and CDR2 is SQIVND (reference sequence). V was clipped by 5 bases and J by 6 bases, with 20 bases between them. CDR3 coding DNA: TGTGCCAGTAGTCTCCCCAGGAAGACGGGCGGCAATGAGCAGTTCTTC. Translation: CASSLPRKTGGNEQFF.

The rearrangement uses TRBV27 and TRBJ2-2; D is undetermined. Trimming pared 4 bases from V and 0 bases from J, leaving 9 bases between. The germline V gene encodes CDR1 MNHEY and CDR2 SMNVEV (reference sequence). The CDR3 is 15 residues long. The CDR3 DNA reads as TGTGCCAGCAGTTCAGGACGGGCGAACACCGGGGAGCTGTTTTTT. Translated, it gives CASSSGRANTGELFF.

This sequence joins TRBV6-5 and TRBJ2-7, with 7 bases fitting TRBD2. The CDR3 runs to 16 residues. Germline V CDR1 and CDR2: MNHEY, SVGAGI. J was trimmed by 3 bases and V by 4 bases; bases with no gene match: 12. The CDR3 DNA reads as TGTGCCAGCAGTTTTCATCCCATAGCGGGTCTCTACGAGCAGTACTTC. Translation gives CASSFHPIAGLYEQYF.

The chain joins TRBV6-5 to TRBJ1-2; the D is unclear. The V gene lost 0 bases and the J gene lost 8 bases, with 10 bases spanning the gap. Germline loops: CDR1 MNHEY, CDR2 SVGAGI. The CDR3 totals 13 residues. The CDR3: CASSYSRVKGYTF. CDR3 sequence (DNA): TGTGCCAGCAGTTACTCCCGGGTTAAGGGCTACACCTTC.

The chain uses TRBV9 and TRBJ1-3, with a tentative D call TRBD1 (6 bases). Germline-derived CDR1 and CDR2 are SGDLS and YYNGEE. The germline V and J ends were trimmed by 9 bases and 7 bases, with 14 bases remaining between them. CDR3 length: 12 amino acids. The CDR3 DNA follows: TGTGCCACCACAGGGATGTGGAACACCATATATTTT. Translating gives CATTGMWNTIYF. The variable domain in full, with the rest retrieved from reference TRBV9 and TRBJ1-3, is DSGVTQTPKHLITATGQRVTLRCSPRSGDLSVYWYQQSLDQGLQFLIQYYNGEERAKGNILERFSAQQFPDLHSELNLSSLELGDSALYFCATTGMWNTIYFGEGSWLTVV.